These T cell receptor beta chains were read from a single sample in a study of a mutant IDH1 vaccine in newly diagnosed glioma. This table comes from immunoSEQ multiplex PCR, and its TCRdb copy is limited to in-frame clones, with some not included. The sample carries roughly 70,000 clones, 80% to 90% recorded once. The sequenced sample was PBMCs, obtained from a glioma patient treated with radiotherapy, temozolomide or both. The receptors derive from a man younger than 40 with glioma. Both conserved end residues are part of each CDR3. Each record gives: clone size, J gene, V gene, D gene, CDR3 protein, CDR3 DNA. D genes are given only for firm matches. Clone size is given for some rows only: seen once, a few or many times, or a class if the clone is expanded.

>NA|TRBJ2-1|TRBV14|NA
CASSQEGRDWVSVYNEQFF
TGTGCCAGCAGCCAAGAAGGCAGGGACTGGGTTTCGGTCTACAATGAGCAGTTCTTC
>few|TRBJ2-1|TRBV18|TRBD2
CASSPTSGGSVEQFF
TGTGCCAGCTCACCGACTAGCGGGGGATCAGTTGAGCAGTTCTTC
>NA|TRBJ2-7|TRBV19|NA
CASSKSIPPYEQYF
TGTGCCAGTAGTAAGAGTATCCCTCCCTACGAGCAGTACTTC
>NA|TRBJ2-6|TRBV30|NA
CAWSEQSSGANVLTF
TGTGCCTGGAGCGAACAGAGCTCTGGGGCCAACGTCCTGACTTTC
>NA|TRBJ2-1|TRBV5-4|NA
CASSLTLATGGNEQFF
TGTGCCAGCAGCTTAACTCTCGCAACTGGGGGGAATGAGCAGTTCTTC
>NA|TRBJ2-5|TRBV10-1|NA
CASSGTTRETQYF
TGCGCCAGCAGTGGGACGACGAGGGAGACCCAGTACTTC
>NA|TRBJ2-2|TRBV5-4|NA
CASSLGQILNTGELFF
TGTGCCAGCAGCTTGGGGCAGATCCTAAACACCGGGGAGCTGTTTTTT
>NA|TRBJ1-2|TRBV25-1|NA
CASSSLGTVTYGYTF
TGTGCCAGCAGCAGTCTCGGGACGGTTACATATGGCTACACCTTC
>NA|TRBJ2-1|TRBV27|TRBD2
CASSFFSGGTGEQFF
TGTGCCAGCAGTTTTTTTAGCGGGGGGACTGGCGAGCAGTTCTTC
>few|TRBJ1-1|TRBV29-1|NA
CSVDLGTPHTEAFF
TGCAGCGTTGACTTAGGGACACCACACACTGAAGCTTTCTTT
>NA|TRBJ1-2|TRBV28|TRBD1
CASSLTRQGRWNGYTF
TGTGCCAGCAGTTTGACTAGACAGGGCCGATGGAATGGCTACACCTTC
>NA|TRBJ2-4|TRBV5-1|TRBD2
CASSPAGGPTKNIQYF
TGCGCCAGCAGCCCAGCGGGGGGGCCTACCAAAAACATTCAGTACTTC
>NA|TRBJ1-4|TRBV11-2|TRBD1
CASSSLVGQLGEKLFF
TGTGCCAGCAGCTCACTGGTGGGACAGTTGGGTGAAAAACTGTTTTTT
>once|TRBJ1-1|TRBV19|NA
CASSARDTREALNTEAFF
TGTGCCAGTAGTGCCCGGGACACCCGCGAAGCCTTGAACACTGAAGCTTTCTTT
>NA|TRBJ2-1|TRBV27|NA
CASSLYQGNEQFF
TGTGCCAGCAGTTTATACCAGGGTAATGAGCAGTTCTTC
>few|TRBJ2-7|TRBV30|TRBD1
CAWRNDGTGGEQYF
TGTGCCTGGAGGAACGACGGGACAGGGGGCGAGCAGTACTTC
>NA|TRBJ2-7|TRBV18|NA
CASSPALITEQYF
TGTGCCAGCTCACCTGCTCTCATAACCGAGCAGTACTTC
>NA|TRBJ2-7|TRBV5-5|TRBD2
CASSSYSGGGEQYF
TGTGCCAGCAGCTCGTACTCGGGGGGTGGCGAGCAGTACTTC
>NA|TRBJ1-6|TRBV6-5|NA
CASSYLRGPNSPLHF
TGTGCCAGCAGTTACTTGCGGGGTCCGAATTCACCCCTCCACTTT
>few|TRBJ2-5|TRBV11-2|TRBD2
CASSPGTSGQETQYF
TGTGCCAGCAGCCCCGGGACTAGCGGACAAGAGACCCAGTACTTC
>once|TRBJ2-7|TRBV18|NA
CASSPPGIRGGEQYF
TGTGCCAGCTCACCACCAGGAATCAGGGGCGGAGAGCAGTACTTC
>once|TRBJ2-1|TRBV7-9|TRBD2
CASRLAGSILGYNEQFF
TGTGCCAGCAGACTAGCGGGATCGATCTTAGGGTACAATGAGCAGTTCTTC
>NA|TRBJ1-5|TRBV6-1|TRBD1
CASSGTGNNQPQHF
TGTGCCAGCTCCGGGACAGGGAATAATCAGCCCCAGCATTTT
>few|TRBJ2-7|TRBV15|NA
CATSTLGKQGYEQYF
TGTGCCACCAGCACCCTCGGGAAACAGGGCTACGAGCAGTACTTC
>NA|TRBJ1-5|TRBV30|NA
CAWSGVGGTVQPQHF
TGTGCCTGGAGTGGGGTAGGGGGGACTGTTCAGCCCCAGCATTTT
>NA|TRBJ2-2|TRBV29-1|NA
CSVSGGVTSNTGELFF
TGCAGCGTTTCTGGAGGGGTAACCTCGAACACCGGGGAGCTGTTTTTT
>NA|TRBJ2-1|TRBV18|TRBD2
CASSPGGVIYNEQFF
TGTGCCAGCTCACCAGGGGGGGTGATCTACAATGAGCAGTTCTTC
>NA|TRBJ2-2|TRBV18|NA
CASSPSPGLEVGGELFF
TGTGCCAGCTCACCTTCGCCTGGGCTCGAGGTGGGCGGGGAGCTGTTTTTT
>NA|TRBJ1-6|TRBV5-6|NA
CASSPGQLSSYNSPLHF
TGTGCCAGCAGCCCCGGACAACTTAGCTCCTATAATTCACCCCTCCACTTT
>few|TRBJ1-5|TRBV7-8|NA
CASSLGRQPQHF
TGTGCCAGCAGCTTAGGTCGGCAGCCCCAGCATTTT
>NA|TRBJ2-7|TRBV19|NA
CASSIFPDSFYEQYF
TGTGCCAGTAGTATATTTCCCGACAGCTTCTACGAGCAGTACTTC
>NA|TRBJ1-5|TRBV5-5|NA
CASSLADAWSNQPQHF
TGTGCCAGCAGCTTGGCAGACGCTTGGAGCAATCAGCCCCAGCATTTT
>NA|TRBJ1-2|TRBV5-8|NA
CASSLAPTAHYGYTF
TGTGCCAGCAGCTTGGCCCCCACCGCGCACTATGGCTACACCTTC
>NA|TRBJ2-5|TRBV7-2|NA
CASSLAGQGLKTQYF
TGTGCCAGCAGCTTAGCCGGGCAGGGGTTGAAGACCCAGTACTTC
>NA|TRBJ1-1|TRBV7-2|NA
CASSLGGTTEAFF
TGTGCCAGTAGCTTAGGCGGGACCACTGAAGCTTTCTTT